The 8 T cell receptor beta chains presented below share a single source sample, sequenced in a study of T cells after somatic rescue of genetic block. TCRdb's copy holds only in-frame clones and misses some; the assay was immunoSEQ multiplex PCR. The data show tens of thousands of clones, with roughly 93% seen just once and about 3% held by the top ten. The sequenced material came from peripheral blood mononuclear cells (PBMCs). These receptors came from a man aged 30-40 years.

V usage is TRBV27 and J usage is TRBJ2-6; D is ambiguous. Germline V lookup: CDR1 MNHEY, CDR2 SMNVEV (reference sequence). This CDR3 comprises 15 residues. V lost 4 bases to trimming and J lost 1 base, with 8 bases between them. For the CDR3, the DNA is TGTGCCAGCAGTTCCCGATATTCTGGGGCCAACGTCCTGACTTTC. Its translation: CASSSRYSGANVLTF. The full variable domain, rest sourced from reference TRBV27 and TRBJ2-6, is EAQVTQNPRYLITVTGKKLTVTCSQNMNHEYMSWYRQDPGLGLRQIYYSMNVEVTDKGDVPEGYKVSRKEKRNFPLILESPSPNQTSLYFCASSSRYSGANVLTFGAGSRLTVL.

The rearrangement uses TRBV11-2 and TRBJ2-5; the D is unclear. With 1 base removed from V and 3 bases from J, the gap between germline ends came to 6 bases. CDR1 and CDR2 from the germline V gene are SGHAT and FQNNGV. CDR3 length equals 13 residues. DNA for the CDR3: TGTGCCAGCAGCTTAGCCGGAAAAGAGACCCAGTACTTC. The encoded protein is CASSLAGKETQYF.

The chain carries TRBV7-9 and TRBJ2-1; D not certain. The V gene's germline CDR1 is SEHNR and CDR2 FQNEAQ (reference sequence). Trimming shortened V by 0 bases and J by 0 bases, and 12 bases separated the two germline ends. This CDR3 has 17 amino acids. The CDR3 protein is CASSLAYASISYNEQFF. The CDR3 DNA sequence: TGTGCCAGCAGCTTAGCGTATGCCTCTATCTCCTACAATGAGCAGTTCTTC.

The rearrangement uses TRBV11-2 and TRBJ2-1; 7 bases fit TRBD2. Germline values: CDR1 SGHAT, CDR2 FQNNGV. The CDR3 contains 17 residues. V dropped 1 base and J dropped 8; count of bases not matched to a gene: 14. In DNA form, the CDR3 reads TGTGCCAGCAGCTTAGGTTTGACGGGAGGAGCCTCCGATGAGCAGTTCTTC. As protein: CASSLGLTGGASDEQFF.

CDR3 loop: CATSTGQSSGANVLTF. The CDR3 bases are TGTGCCACCAGCACCGGACAGTCCTCTGGGGCCAACGTCCTGACTTTC. The V gene is TRBV15, the J gene TRBJ2-6; possible D gene TRBD1, 6 bases. This CDR3 comprises 16 residues. CDR1 is LNHNV and CDR2 is YYDKDF in the germline V gene (reference sequence). Trimming removed 4 bases at V and 0 bases at J, with 10 bases between. The whole variable domain, filled in from reference TRBV15 and TRBJ2-6, reads DAMVIQNPRYQVTQFGKPVTLSCSQTLNHNVMYWYQQKSSQAPKLLFHYYDKDFNNEADTPDNFQSRRPNTSFCFLDIRSPGLGDTAMYLCATSTGQSSGANVLTFGAGSRLTVL.

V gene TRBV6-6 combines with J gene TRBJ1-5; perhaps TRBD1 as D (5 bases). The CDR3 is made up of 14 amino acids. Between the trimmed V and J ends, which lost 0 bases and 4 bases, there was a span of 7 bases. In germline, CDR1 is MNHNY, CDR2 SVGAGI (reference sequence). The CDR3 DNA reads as TGTGCCAGCAGTTACTCGGCAGGGAATCAGCCCCAGCATTTT. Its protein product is CASSYSAGNQPQHF.

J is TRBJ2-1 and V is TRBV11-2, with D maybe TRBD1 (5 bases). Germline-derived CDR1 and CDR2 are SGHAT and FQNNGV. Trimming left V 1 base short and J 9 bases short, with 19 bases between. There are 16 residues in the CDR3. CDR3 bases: TGTGCCAGCAGCTTAGGATTAGGGCAGGGTGTAGGTGAGCAGTTCTTC. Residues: CASSLGLGQGVGEQFF.

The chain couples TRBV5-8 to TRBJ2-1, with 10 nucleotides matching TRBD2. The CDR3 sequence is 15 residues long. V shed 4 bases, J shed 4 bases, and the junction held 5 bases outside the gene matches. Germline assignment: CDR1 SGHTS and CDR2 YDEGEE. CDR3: CASSPTSGLYNEQFF. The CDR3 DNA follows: TGTGCCAGCAGCCCGACTAGCGGGTTATACAATGAGCAGTTCTTC. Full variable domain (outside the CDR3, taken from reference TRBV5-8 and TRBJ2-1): EAGVTQSPTHLIKTRGQQATLRCSPISGHTSVYWYQQALGLGLQFLLWYDEGEERNRGNFPPRFSGRQFPNYSSELNVNALELEDSALYLCASSPTSGLYNEQFFGPGTRLTVL.